The 13 T cell receptor beta chains reported below all come from one sample, sequenced in a study of CD8+CD57+ T cells in acquired aplastic anemia. Genomic DNA acted as the template from which TCR beta VDJ combination and CDR3 sequence profiling were carried out. TCRdb recomputed calls from the reads with MiXCR, one row per CDR3 protein. The data show some 120,000 distinct CDR3 sequences, around 48% seen once. Sequencing was done on a sample of sorted CD4+, CD8+, or CD8+CD57+ T cells (not recorded which) from PBMCs. The receptor source for this set is a human donor in good health, serving as a control.

This clonotype was picked up many times. This chain connects TRBV5-8 to TRBJ1-1; D uncertain. CDR1 SGHTS and CDR2 YDEGEE come from the germline V gene. With 4 bases removed from V and 0 bases from J, the gap between germline ends came to 10 bases. CDR3 size: 14 residues. The DNA of the CDR3 is TGTGCCAGCAGCCCCCTCCATATGAACACTGAAGCTTTCTTT. Residues: CASSPLHMNTEAFF.

In its sample, this clonotype was seen many times. The rearrangement joins TRBV6-2 or TRBV6-3 to TRBJ1-2; no clear D gene. The CDR3 totals 15 residues. With 0 bases removed from V and 7 bases from J, the gap between germline ends came to 15 bases. CDR1 is MNHEY and CDR2 is SVGEGT in the germline V gene. The CDR3 spells CASSYSLVRVSGYTF. The DNA for the CDR3 is TGTGCCAGCAGTTACTCTCTGGTTCGGGTTAGTGGCTACACCTTC.

This clonotype was detected many times. The genes are TRBV20-1 and TRBJ2-5, with 7 bases identical to TRBD2. V lost 3 bases, J lost 0 bases, and 13 bases stayed unmatched. CDR1 and CDR2 from the germline V gene are DFQATT and SNEGSKA (reference sequence). The CDR3 consists of 17 residues. This CDR3 is CSARGNPSGKNQETQYF. In DNA, the CDR3 is TGCAGTGCTAGGGGCAACCCCAGCGGGAAAAACCAAGAGACCCAGTACTTC.

This clonotype was recorded at least ten times. The DNA for the CDR3 is TGCAGCGTCGCCGACACCGGGGAGCTGTTTTTT. Translation: CSVADTGELFF. The chain employs TRBV29-1 and TRBJ2-2, with D uncertain. This CDR3 has 11 residues. Looked up from germline, CDR1 is SQVTM and CDR2 is ANQGSEA. V was trimmed by 6 bases and J by 3 bases, leaving 5 bases between them.

The rearrangement links TRBV6-5 to TRBJ2-2; D is unclear. Trimming stripped 2 bases from V and 4 bases from J, with 5 bases between. Germline CDR1 reads MNHEY; CDR2 reads SVGAGI. The CDR3 runs to 13 residues. The CDR3 DNA reads as TGTGCCAGCAGTTACGAGCTCACCGGGGAGCTGTTTTTT. Protein product: CASSYELTGELFF.

This clonotype has ten or more counts. CDR3 loop: CASSPDRVSEKLFF. In nucleotides, the CDR3 is TGTGCCAGCAGCCCGGACAGGGTTTCCGAAAAACTGTTTTTT. The V gene is TRBV7-9, the J gene TRBJ1-4; 8 bases fit TRBD1. Per the germline V gene, CDR1 is SEHNR and CDR2 is FQNEAQ (reference sequence). The CDR3 contains 14 residues. Trimming at V came to 5 bases and at J to 8 bases, leaving 7 bases not matched to a gene.

Only a few counts were recorded for this clonotype. A much larger clone differs from this one at a single base, so this may be a read error. V and J are TRBV7-2 and TRBJ2-2; a weak D match, TRBD1 (6 bases). The CDR3 length is 15 residues. V was trimmed by 4 bases and J by 3 bases, leaving 12 bases between them. Germline V lookup: CDR1 SGHTA, CDR2 FQGNSA. The CDR3 sequence: CASSSGQHDTGELFF. The CDR3 region has the DNA TGTGCCAGCAGCTCCGGACAGCATGACACCGGGGAGCTGTTTTTT.

This clonotype was detected ten times or more. The V gene is TRBV9, the J gene TRBJ2-3; no clear D. The CDR3 is 12 residues long. V lost 4 bases to trimming and J lost 4 bases, with 7 bases between them. Germline lookup yields CDR1 SGDLS and CDR2 YYNGEE. CDR3 bases: TGTGCCAGCAGCACCCAGTCAGATACGCAGTATTTT. Protein sequence: CASSTQSDTQYF.

The CDR3 loop is CASSFLQGTNTGELFF. The CDR3, as DNA: TGTGCCAGCAGCTTCCTACAGGGGACTAACACCGGGGAGCTGTTTTTT. The gene calls are TRBV11-2 and TRBJ2-2; weak D call: TRBD1 (7 bases). The CDR3 has 16 amino acids. CDR1 is SGHAT and CDR2 is FQNNGV in the germline V gene. V was cut by 3 bases and J by 2 bases, with 13 bases left in between.

CDR3: CASSVVGGVEEQFF. DNA of the CDR3: TGTGCCAGCAGCGTAGTAGGAGGGGTGGAGGAGCAGTTCTTC. The chain couples TRBV9 to TRBJ2-5; weak D call: TRBD2 (6 bases). The J call is uncertain, as TRBJ2-1 better fits the DNA end. Germline CDR1 is SGDLS and CDR2 is YYNGEE. The CDR3 covers 14 residues.

This chain links TRBV10-3 with TRBJ2-1, with D uncertain. Germline loops: CDR1 ENHRY, CDR2 SYGVKD. The germline V and J ends were trimmed by 7 bases and 7 bases, with 11 bases remaining between them. The CDR3 length is 12 residues. CDR3 nucleotides: TGTGCCATCAAAGGTGCAGAGAATGAGCAGTTCTTC. Residues: CAIKGAENEQFF.

In this sample, this clonotype turned up a few times. This rearrangement joins TRBV15 to TRBJ2-7; 7 nucleotides line up with TRBD1. This CDR3 contains 15 residues. CDR1 and CDR2 from the germline V gene are LNHNV and YYDKDF (reference sequence). The V and J ends lost 0 bases and 3 bases, in that order; junction bases with no gene match: 5. The CDR3 is CATSRDQAGGYEQYF. CDR3 nucleotide sequence: TGTGCCACCAGCAGAGATCAGGCAGGGGGCTACGAGCAGTACTTC.

A note on this clonotype: This clone may be a read error of a much larger clone one base away. The chain couples TRBV11-2 to TRBJ1-2; D possibly corresponds to TRBD1 (5 bases). V was shortened by 5 bases and J by 5 bases, with 21 bases between the two germline ends. In germline, CDR1 is SGHAT, CDR2 FQNNGV. The CDR3 runs to 16 residues. CDR3 residues: CASSPLTWGGGYGYTF. As DNA, the CDR3 is TGTGCCAGCAGCCCACTGACGTGGGGGGGGGGATATGGCTACACCTTC.